A selection of T cell receptor beta chains follows, all from one sample in a study of blood T cell repertoires in COVID-19. Produced via immunoSEQ multiplex PCR; TCRdb's table is partial and in-frame only. This sample has about 17,000 clones; roughly three quarters occur once, and the top ten carry under 25%. The sequenced sample consisted of peripheral blood. These receptors all stem from a man aged 55 to 70 with active or convalescent COVID-19. Both conserved end residues are part of each CDR3. Each record gives: V gene, J gene, D gene, clone size, CDR3 protein, CDR3 DNA. D genes are given only for firm matches. For some rows the clone size is stated as once, few or many, or as a class when expanded; others skip it.

>TRBV18|TRBJ1-1|NA|NA
CASSERQEITEAFF
TGTGCCAGCTCAGAACGACAGGAAATCACTGAAGCTTTCTTT
>TRBV29-1|TRBJ2-7|TRBD2|few
CSVEGLAGTTYEQYF
TGCAGCGTTGAGGGACTAGCGGGAACCACCTACGAGCAGTACTTC
>TRBV28|TRBJ1-2|TRBD1|NA
CASSLEGANYGYTF
TGTGCCAGCAGTTTAGAGGGGGCAAACTATGGCTACACCTTC
>TRBV18|TRBJ1-2|NA|once
CASSPGTANYGYTF
TGTGCCAGCTCTCCCGGGACTGCAAACTATGGCTACACCTTC
>TRBV9|TRBJ2-7|TRBD1|NA
CASSPTGVDEQYF
TGTGCCAGCAGCCCGACAGGGGTGGACGAGCAGTACTTC
>TRBV30|TRBJ1-3|TRBD1|NA
CAWSAGWDRGLAGNTIYF
TGTGCCTGGAGTGCGGGATGGGACAGGGGCTTAGCTGGAAACACCATATATTTT
>TRBV15|TRBJ2-3|TRBD1|few
CATSREASRGPTDTQYF
TGTGCCACCAGCAGAGAGGCGAGCAGGGGGCCCACAGATACGCAGTATTTT
>TRBV6-6|TRBJ2-1|TRBD2|NA
CASGTSAYNEQFF
TGTGCCAGCGGGACTAGCGCCTACAATGAGCAGTTCTTC
>TRBV7-3|TRBJ1-6|TRBD1|NA
CASSLRGGQGYNSPLHF
TGTGCCAGCAGCTTAAGAGGAGGACAGGGCTATAATTCACCCCTCCACTTT
>TRBV7-3|TRBJ2-3|NA|NA
CASSLYRDTQYF
TGTGCCAGCAGCCTCTACAGGGATACGCAGTATTTT
>TRBV6-6|TRBJ2-7|NA|NA
CASRGGAGPEQYF
TGTGCCAGCAGAGGGGGCGCGGGACCCGAGCAGTACTTC
>TRBV4-1|TRBJ2-7|NA|NA
CASSQALAEYEQYF
TGCGCCAGCAGCCAAGCGCTAGCCGAGTACGAGCAGTACTTC
>TRBV6-2/TRBV6-3|TRBJ2-1|NA|NA
CASSPFENEQFF
TGTGCCAGCAGTCCCTTTGAGAATGAGCAGTTCTTC
>TRBV5-6|TRBJ1-2|NA|NA
CASSLYTIGGYGYTF
TGTGCCAGCAGCTTGTACACTATCGGGGGCTATGGCTACACCTTC
>TRBV10-3|TRBJ1-2|TRBD1|few
CAIKADREGGYTF
TGTGCCATCAAGGCGGACAGGGAGGGTGGCTACACCTTC
>TRBV18|TRBJ2-3|TRBD2|NA
CASSLTSGRATDTQYF
TGTGCCAGCTCACTTACTAGCGGGAGGGCCACAGATACGCAGTATTTT
>TRBV6-5|TRBJ2-7|TRBD1|once
CASSYGTVGEQYF
TGTGCCAGCAGTTACGGGACAGTAGGCGAGCAGTACTTC
>TRBV6-5|TRBJ1-3|NA|NA
CASRDTSGNTIYF
TGTGCCAGCCGGGACACCTCTGGAAACACCATATATTTT
>TRBV6-1|TRBJ1-5|NA|NA
CASTRTGYSNQPQHF
TGTGCCAGCACTCGGACGGGATATAGCAATCAGCCCCAGCATTTT
>TRBV2|TRBJ1-5|NA|once
CASSGLNSNQPQHF
TGTGCCAGCAGCGGACTCAATAGCAATCAGCCCCAGCATTTT
>TRBV25-1|TRBJ2-3|TRBD2|once
CASSDPSGRTSDTQYF
TGTGCCAGCAGTGACCCTAGCGGGAGGACCTCAGATACGCAGTATTTT
>TRBV27|TRBJ2-7|NA|NA
CASSLSAGDEQYF
TGTGCCAGCAGTTTAAGCGCTGGCGACGAGCAGTACTTC
>TRBV6-6|TRBJ1-1|NA|NA
CASSYPHMGTSEAFF
TGTGCCAGCAGTTACCCGCATATGGGGACATCTGAAGCTTTCTTT
>TRBV24-1|TRBJ1-1|NA|NA
CATSDPYRREAFF
TGTGCCACCAGTGACCCGTACAGGCGAGAAGCTTTCTTT
>TRBV6-5|TRBJ1-4|NA|NA
CASSSRGEKLFF
TGTGCCAGCAGTTCCCGGGGAGAAAAACTGTTTTTT
>TRBV28|TRBJ1-4|NA|NA
CASRGSVIEKLFF
TGTGCCAGCCGGGGGAGTGTTATTGAAAAACTGTTTTTT
>TRBV6-5|TRBJ1-5|NA|once
CASSGGGWRNQPQHF
TGTGCCAGCTCGGGGGGAGGGTGGCGCAATCAGCCCCAGCATTTT
>TRBV13|TRBJ1-3|NA|NA
CASSLGRGRLSGNTIYF
TGTGCCAGCAGCTTAGGGCGGGGTCGACTCTCTGGAAACACCATATATTTT
>TRBV30|TRBJ1-2|TRBD1|NA
CALQGWRGYGYTF
TGTGCCTTACAGGGGTGGCGTGGCTATGGCTACACCTTC
>TRBV3-1/TRBV3-2|TRBJ1-5|NA|NA
CASSSGLDGQPQHF
TGTGCCAGCAGCTCGGGTCTAGACGGGCAGCCCCAGCATTTT
>TRBV2|TRBJ2-1|NA|NA
CAGTTSSYNEQFF
TGTGCCGGCACCACGAGCTCCTACAATGAGCAGTTCTTC
>TRBV19|TRBJ1-5|NA|NA
CASSSPLFDRDQPQHF
TGTGCCAGTAGTTCCCCTCTTTTCGACAGAGATCAGCCCCAGCATTTT
>TRBV7-2|TRBJ1-4|NA|NA
CASSLRPRATNEKLFF
TGTGCCAGCAGCTTGCGGCCTCGAGCAACTAATGAAAAACTGTTTTTT
>TRBV27|TRBJ1-1|NA|NA
CASSLDQVMNTEAFF
TGTGCCAGCAGTTTAGACCAGGTCATGAACACTGAAGCTTTCTTT
>TRBV2|TRBJ2-1|TRBD2|once
CASTLETSANYNEQFF
TGTGCCAGTACTCTGGAAACTAGCGCGAATTACAATGAGCAGTTCTTC
>TRBV23-1|TRBJ2-7|TRBD2|once
CASSHPGGQFHYEQYF
TGCGCCAGCAGTCACCCGGGGGGGCAGTTTCACTACGAGCAGTACTTC
>TRBV10-3|TRBJ1-5|TRBD1|NA
CAISERDRGQPQHF
TGTGCCATCAGTGAAAGGGACAGGGGACAGCCCCAGCATTTT